The 24 T cell receptor beta chains below were found in one sample sequenced in a study of naive and memory T cell subsets. An equimolar mix of two oligonucleotides served as the beta constant-region primer for TRBC1 and TRBC2. Four rounds of PCR amplified the ligated cDNA using nested alpha and beta constant-region primers plus SP2. In TCRdb, the UMI-ligation and nested PCR reads were re-called with MiXCR into one record per CDR3 protein. The sample includes around 140,000 distinct CDR3 sequences, approximately 20% of them seen just once. No antigen is known for these receptors. Notes on the study in general: Possibly reflecting memory cells re-expressing CD45RA, a few larger clonotypes occurred in naive repertoires, especially CD8.

Sequencing was performed on naive CD8+ T cells from blood. The receptors stem from a human donor in good health.

The rearrangement uses TRBV28 and TRBJ2-4; the D gene is possibly TRBD1 (6 bases). The CDR3 loop spans 16 amino acids. Trimming cost V 5 bases and J 7 bases, with 21 bases left between them. Germline assignment: CDR1 MDHEN and CDR2 SYDVKM. CDR3: CASSPAPGVFMNIQYF. The DNA of the CDR3 is TGTGCCAGCAGTCCCGCCCCAGGGGTGTTTATGAACATTCAGTACTTC.

Only a few counts were recorded for this clonotype. The chain uses TRBV10-3 and TRBJ1-1; D possibly corresponds to TRBD1 (6 bases). The CDR3 is made up of 12 amino acids. V was cut by 6 bases and J by 7 bases, with 12 bases left in between. The germline V gene has CDR1 ENHRY and CDR2 SYGVKD. The CDR3 DNA is TGTGCCATCAGCGCGGGGACATATGAAGCTTTCTTT. Protein: CAISAGTYEAFF.

This clonotype has a handful of counts. This chain connects TRBV13 to TRBJ2-1; tentatively, D is TRBD1 or TRBD2 (7 bases each). The CDR3 consists of 16 residues. V dropped 4 bases and J dropped 1 base, with 14 bases sitting between them. The germline CDR1 and CDR2 sequences are PRHDT and FYEKMQ (reference sequence). For the CDR3, the DNA is TGTGCCAGCAGCTCCCCCAGGGGGGGGTCCTACAATGAGCAGTTCTTC. Translating gives CASSSPRGGSYNEQFF.

Points on this clonotype: Given a much more abundant clone one base away, this may be a read error. The chain employs TRBV24-1 and TRBJ2-1, with D unclear. The CDR3 runs 14 residues. In germline, CDR1 is KGHDR, CDR2 SFDVKD. In DNA form, the CDR3 reads TGTGTCACCAGTGATTTGACCAACTACAATGAGCAGTTCTTC. As protein: CVTSDLTNYNEQFF.

The rearrangement joins TRBV9 to TRBJ2-5, with 10 bases lining up with TRBD2. Germline V gene sequence: CDR1 SGDLS, CDR2 YYNGEE. This CDR3 comprises 15 residues. Trimming cost V 1 base and J 4 bases; bases outside gene matches: 4. CDR3 nucleotide sequence: TGTGCCAGCAGCGTATTAGCGGGAGGAGTAGAGACCCAGTACTTC. Translated: CASSVLAGGVETQYF.

This chain joins TRBV28 and TRBJ2-5; the match to TRBD2 covers 7 bases. Trimming at V came to 4 bases and at J to 2 bases, leaving 10 bases not matched to a gene. This CDR3 is built from 16 residues. Germline values: CDR1 MDHEN, CDR2 SYDVKM. The CDR3 nucleotides read TGTGCCAGCAGTTATCCCAGGAGCGGGGTACAAGAGACCCAGTACTTC. Its protein product is CASSYPRSGVQETQYF.

This clonotype appeared a few times. CDR3 amino acids: CASSQGRQAYEQYF. CDR3 nucleotides: TGTGCCAGCAGCCAAGGCCGACAGGCGTACGAGCAGTACTTC. The V call is TRBV4-2, the J call TRBJ2-7, with D tentatively TRBD1 (6 bases). Germline CDR1 and CDR2: LGHNA and YNFKEQ. This CDR3 contains 14 residues. Trimming took off 1 base at V and 4 bases at J, with 11 bases between the two ends.

This clonotype was counted only a few times. The chain couples TRBV4-1 to TRBJ2-7; the D call may be TRBD1 or TRBD2 (6 bases each). CDR1 MGHRA and CDR2 YSYEKL come from the germline V gene. This CDR3 is built from 15 residues. V was cut by 3 bases and J by 6 bases, with 18 bases left in between. CDR3 DNA sequence: TGCGCCAGCAGCCAGTCCGTGGAGGGGGTGGGCGAGCAGTACTTC. Translating it yields CASSQSVEGVGEQYF.

V and J are TRBV27 and TRBJ2-7; perhaps TRBD1 as D (6 bases). The length of the CDR3 is 13 residues. From germline, CDR1 is MNHEY and CDR2 SMNVEV (reference sequence). Deletions cut 3 bases from V and 6 bases from J, with 12 bases between. The CDR3 DNA reads TGTGCCAGCAGTTTTGCAGGGGACGGCGAGCAGTACTTC. Translation gives CASSFAGDGEQYF.

The chain combines TRBV29-1 with TRBJ2-7; 11 nucleotides align to TRBD1. With V trimmed by 6 bases and J by 7 bases, 14 bases remained unmatched. Germline V gives CDR1 SQVTM, CDR2 ANQGSEA. The CDR3 sequence is 15 residues long. CDR3 nucleotides: TGCAGCGTCGTTGGGGTCGGGACAGGGGGAGGTGAGCAGTACTTC. This gives the protein CSVVGVGTGGGEQYF.

Ten or more counts support this clonotype. V is TRBV29-1 and J is TRBJ2-7; 10 bases match TRBD2. CDR1 SQVTM and CDR2 ANQGSEA come from the germline V gene. The CDR3 is 15 amino acids. Trimming at V came to 1 base and at J to 4 bases, leaving 7 bases not matched to a gene. The CDR3 DNA reads as TGCAGCGTTGAAGTGAGCGGGAGGGCCTATTACGAGCAGTACTTC. Its translation: CSVEVSGRAYYEQYF.

This clonotype was counted a few times. The chain carries TRBV7-9 and TRBJ2-1; 12 bases align to TRBD2. CDR1 is SEHNR and CDR2 is FQNEAQ in the germline V gene (reference sequence). Germline trimming cut 5 bases from V and 4 bases from J; bases unmatched to any gene: 12. The CDR3 is made up of 18 amino acids. DNA for the CDR3: TGTGCCAGCAGCGGAACTAGCGGGAGGCTCCTCGTATACAATGAGCAGTTCTTC. It translates to CASSGTSGRLLVYNEQFF. Full variable domain (remainder filled in from reference TRBV7-9 and TRBJ2-1): DTGVSQNPRHKITKRGQNVTFRCDPISEHNRLYWYRQTLGQGPEFLTYFQNEAQLEKSRLLSDRFSAERPKGSFSTLEIQRTEQGDSAMYLCASSGTSGRLLVYNEQFFGPGTRLTVL.

As DNA, the CDR3 is TGTGCCAGCAGCCCACGGACAGTCGAGAGCTACGAGCAGTACTTC. Its protein product is CASSPRTVESYEQYF. The chain uses TRBV9 and TRBJ2-7; weak D call: TRBD1 (6 bases). The V and J ends lost 4 bases and 3 bases respectively, with 17 bases between them. Per the germline V gene, CDR1 is SGDLS and CDR2 is YYNGEE. CDR3 size: 15 residues.

This clonotype was seen a few times. J is TRBJ1-1 and V is TRBV7-2; 7 bases are shared with TRBD1. Unmatched junction bases numbered 7, after V lost 5 bases and J lost 7 bases. This CDR3 has 13 amino acids. The germline V gene has CDR1 SGHTA and CDR2 FQGNSA. The CDR3 DNA sequence: TGTGCCAGCAGCATAGACAGGGAACTTGAAGCTTTCTTT. Translating gives CASSIDRELEAFF.

This clonotype occurred a few times. V is TRBV13 and J is TRBJ2-5; TRBD2 matches 12 bases. Germline V gene data show CDR1 as PRHDT and CDR2 as FYEKMQ (reference sequence). The CDR3 extends over 17 amino acids. With 3 bases clipped from V and 2 bases from J, the junction kept 7 bases outside the gene matches. CDR3 protein: CASSLGWTSGEQETQYF. In nucleotides, the CDR3 is TGTGCCAGCAGCTTGGGATGGACTAGCGGGGAACAAGAGACCCAGTACTTC.

V gene TRBV20-1 combines with J gene TRBJ2-3; D uncertain. The CDR3 spans 13 residues. The V gene's germline CDR1 is DFQATT and CDR2 SNEGSKA (reference sequence). The CDR3 region has the DNA TGCAGCCCATTTCTTTATCTCACAGATACGCAGTATTTT. Translating gives CSPFLYLTDTQYF.

The J gene is TRBJ2-1, the V gene TRBV14, with 9 bases aligning to TRBD1. CDR1 is SGHDN, CDR2 FVKESK, per germline. CDR3 length: 18 residues. Trimming at V came to 1 base and at J to 5 bases, leaving 12 bases not matched to a gene. CDR3 region: CASSQASDGTGQNNEQFF. In DNA, the CDR3 is TGTGCCAGCAGCCAAGCCTCAGACGGGACAGGGCAAAACAATGAGCAGTTCTTC.

This clonotype was seen at least ten times. The V and J genes are TRBV12-5 and TRBJ2-2; D may be TRBD2 (5 bases). The CDR3 length is 17 residues. Germline V gene data show CDR1 as LGHNT and CDR2 as FRNRAP. Trimming took 0 bases from V and 1 from J, leaving 12 bases between them. The DNA of the CDR3 is TGTGCTAGTGGTTTGGTACCCACTAGTCAGAACACCGGGGAGCTGTTTTTT. Amino acids: CASGLVPTSQNTGELFF.

This chain joins TRBV6-5 and TRBJ1-2; 8 positions match TRBD1. Germline assignment: CDR1 MNHEY and CDR2 SVGAGI. The CDR3 consists of 16 residues. V lost 6 bases and J lost 1; bases outside the gene matches: 10. Here the CDR3 reads CASRTIGTGYNYGYTF. The CDR3 nucleotides read TGTGCCAGCAGAACGATAGGGACAGGATATAACTATGGCTACACCTTC.

This clonotype was counted ten times or more. The V call is TRBV11-2, the J call TRBJ2-7; D gene uncertain. This CDR3 is 11 amino acids long. CDR1 is SGHAT and CDR2 is FQNNGV in the germline V gene. Trimming removed 3 bases at V and 2 bases at J, with 2 bases between. This chain's CDR3 is CASSFTYEQYF. The CDR3 DNA reads TGTGCCAGCAGCTTTACCTACGAGCAGTACTTC.

This clonotype has a handful of counts. V usage is TRBV6-5 and J usage is TRBJ1-1; D not resolved. V lost 10 bases to trimming and J lost 1 base, with 19 bases between them. The CDR3 consists of 15 residues. Germline V CDR1 and CDR2: MNHEY, SVGAGI. CDR3 nucleotide sequence: TGTGCCACCCTAAGCGGGATCCGGGGGAACACTGAAGCTTTCTTT. The encoded protein is CATLSGIRGNTEAFF.

This clonotype showed up just a few times. The chain uses TRBV28 and TRBJ2-3; D gene ambiguous. This CDR3 has 13 amino acids. V lost 5 bases and J 4 bases, leaving 10 bases between the germline ends. Germline assignment: CDR1 MDHEN and CDR2 SYDVKM. The CDR3 spells CASSRPDADTQYF. Here the CDR3 DNA reads TGTGCCAGCAGTCGCCCGGACGCAGATACGCAGTATTTT.

This clonotype was seen only a few times. The rearrangement joins TRBV7-2 to TRBJ2-1; D unclear. The CDR3 runs 13 residues. CDR1 and CDR2 (germline): SGHTA, FQGNSA. V gave up 2 bases and J gave up 7 bases, with 9 bases separating them. DNA of the CDR3: TGTGCCAGCAGCTTATATCTTGGAAATGAGCAGTTCTTC. Its protein product is CASSLYLGNEQFF.

This clonotype was detected a few times. The V gene is TRBV27, the J gene TRBJ1-5; D is possibly TRBD1 (6 bases). Per the germline V gene, CDR1 is MNHEY and CDR2 is SMNVEV (reference sequence). V lost 8 bases, J lost 7 bases, and 18 bases lay in between. There are 14 residues in the CDR3. The CDR3 DNA is TGTGCCAGCGGTCAAACAGGGATGGGGCAGCCCCAGCATTTT. Its protein is CASGQTGMGQPQHF.